Listed below are T cell receptor beta chains from one sample, sequenced in a study of blood T cell repertoires in COVID-19. Measured with immunoSEQ multiplex PCR; TCRdb has only the in-frame clones, and not every one. The data show over 110,000 clones, 70% to 85% seen once. The sequencing input was peripheral blood. The receptors were sampled from a man in his sixties with active or convalescent COVID-19. Both conserved end residues are part of each CDR3. Clone size is shown for a subset of rows, as once, few, many or a class of expanded clone.

J: TRBJ1-3
size: -
V: TRBV29-1
CDR3: CSVGEVYQGGNTIYF

J: TRBJ2-1
size: -
V: TRBV20-1
CDR3: CSANAGVVEFF

J: TRBJ2-7
size: -
V: TRBV7-2
CDR3: CASSSRQGSGVKQYF

J: TRBJ1-3
size: -
V: TRBV6-2/TRBV6-3
CDR3: CASSYFGGSSGNTIYF

J: TRBJ1-5
size: -
V: TRBV7-6
CDR3: CASSSPGQPQHF

J: TRBJ1-2
size: -
V: TRBV11-3
CDR3: CASSPSGGGLRGYTF

J: TRBJ2-2
size: -
V: TRBV13
CDR3: CASSIASGSDTGELFF

J: TRBJ1-4
size: -
V: TRBV30
CDR3: CAWSGYGGTNEKLFF

J: TRBJ1-1
size: -
V: TRBV30
CDR3: CAWKAVTNTEAFF

J: TRBJ1-5
size: -
V: TRBV7-2
CDR3: CASSLGHNSNQPQHF

J: TRBJ1-2
size: -
V: TRBV5-4
CDR3: CASRVGGNYGYTF

J: TRBJ2-3
size: -
V: TRBV10-1
CDR3: CASSIPGGDTQYF

J: TRBJ1-1
size: -
V: TRBV12-3/TRBV12-4
CDR3: CASIRQGNTEAFF

J: TRBJ2-5
size: -
V: TRBV29-1
CDR3: CSVVPWDRGGETQYF

J: TRBJ2-3
size: -
V: TRBV6-4
CDR3: CASTSGDTQYF

J: TRBJ2-2
size: -
V: TRBV19
CDR3: CASSRVSGGHTGELFF

J: TRBJ2-1
size: -
V: TRBV6-2/TRBV6-3
CDR3: CASSYSGVFDEQFF

J: TRBJ2-7
size: few
V: TRBV11-3
CDR3: CASRPTGVGEQYF

J: TRBJ2-3
size: -
V: TRBV11-3
CDR3: CASSLGDISTDTQYF

J: TRBJ1-5
size: -
V: TRBV7-9
CDR3: CASSAGSDQPQHF

J: TRBJ1-5
size: -
V: TRBV30
CDR3: CAWKGQGGQPQHF

J: TRBJ2-7
size: -
V: TRBV5-1
CDR3: CASSLAQVPYEQYF

J: TRBJ2-3
size: -
V: TRBV18
CDR3: CASSPRLTSTDTQYF

J: TRBJ1-1
size: -
V: TRBV6-5
CDR3: CASEKIRDTEAFF

J: TRBJ1-4
size: -
V: TRBV27
CDR3: CASKRTGAEKLFF

J: TRBJ1-2
size: once
V: TRBV5-4
CDR3: CATKQGDYGYTF

J: TRBJ2-1
size: once
V: TRBV24-1
CDR3: CATSEGTSRYNEQFF

J: TRBJ1-2
size: -
V: TRBV5-1
CDR3: CASSFAFSPIEHNYGYTF

J: TRBJ1-2
size: -
V: TRBV6-5
CDR3: CASTNRQGRNYGYTF

J: TRBJ1-1
size: -
V: TRBV19
CDR3: CASSILQGPNTEAFF

J: TRBJ2-1
size: -
V: TRBV7-7
CDR3: CASSLDLSSYNEQFF

J: TRBJ1-1
size: -
V: TRBV19
CDR3: CASSIGGHTEAFF

J: TRBJ2-7
size: -
V: TRBV4-1
CDR3: CASSQDGLAGFSYEQYF

J: TRBJ1-2
size: -
V: TRBV5-1
CDR3: CASSFGDRELLGYTF

J: TRBJ1-6
size: -
V: TRBV30
CDR3: CAWRTVGLGSPLHF

J: TRBJ2-5
size: -
V: TRBV11-3
CDR3: CASSVSARGGETQYF

J: TRBJ1-1
size: -
V: TRBV27
CDR3: CASSLWANVDTEAFF